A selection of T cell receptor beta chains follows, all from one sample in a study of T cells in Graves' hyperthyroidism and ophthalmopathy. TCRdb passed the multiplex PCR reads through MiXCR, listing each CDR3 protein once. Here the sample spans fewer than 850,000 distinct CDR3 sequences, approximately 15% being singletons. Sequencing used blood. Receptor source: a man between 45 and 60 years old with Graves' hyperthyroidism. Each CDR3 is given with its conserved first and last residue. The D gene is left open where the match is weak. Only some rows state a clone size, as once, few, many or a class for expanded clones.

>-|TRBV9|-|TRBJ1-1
TGTGCCAGCAGCCCCCACCCCGAGGTGAACACTGAAGCTTTCTTT
CASSPHPEVNTEAFF
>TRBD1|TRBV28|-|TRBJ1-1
TGTGCCAGCACCTCCCAGGGGGCGAACACTGAAGCTTTCTTT
CASTSQGANTEAFF
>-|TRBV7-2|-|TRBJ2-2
TGTGCCAGCAGCACACAGGAAACCGGGGAGCTGTTTTTT
CASSTQETGELFF
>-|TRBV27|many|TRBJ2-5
TGTGCCAGCAGTATCAGACTAGGGGACCACTCTTTAGAGACCCAGTACTTC
CASSIRLGDHSLETQYF
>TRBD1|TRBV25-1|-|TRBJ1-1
TGTGCCAGCAGTGAATTAGGGACAGGGGAGACTGAAGCTTTCTTT
CASSELGTGETEAFF
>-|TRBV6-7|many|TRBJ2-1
TGTGCCAGCAGTCAACCGACCCCCCTCGGTTTCAATGAGCAGTTCTTC
CASSQPTPLGFNEQFF
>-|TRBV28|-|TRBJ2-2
TGTGCCAGCAGCCCTGTGATAGCTCTATCCGGGGAGCTGTTTTTT
CASSPVIALSGELFF
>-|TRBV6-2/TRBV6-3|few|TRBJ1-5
TGTGCCAGCAGTTACTCGTTTTTTCAGCCCCAGCATTTT
CASSYSFFQPQHF
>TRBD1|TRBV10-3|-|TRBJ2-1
TGTGCCATCAGTAAAACGGGACAGTTTTTTGGAAATGAGCAGTTCTTC
CAISKTGQFFGNEQFF
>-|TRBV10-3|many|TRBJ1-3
TGTGCCATCAGTGGACTGCTAAGCTCTGGAAACACCATATATTTT
CAISGLLSSGNTIYF
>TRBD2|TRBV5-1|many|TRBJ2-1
TGCGCCAGCAGCTTGGAACTAGCGGGAGGGACATACAATGAGCAGTTCTTC
CASSLELAGGTYNEQFF
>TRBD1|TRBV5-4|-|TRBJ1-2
TGTGCCAGCAGCTTGGGGACAGGGATCGGCTACACCTTC
CASSLGTGIGYTF
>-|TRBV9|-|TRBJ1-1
TGTGCCAGCAGCGTAAACGAGAATGAAGCTTTCTTT
CASSVNENEAFF
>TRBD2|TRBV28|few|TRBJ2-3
TGTGCCAGCAGTTTGCCCCCGGGACTAGCGGGGATTACAGATACGCAGTATTTT
CASSLPPGLAGITDTQYF
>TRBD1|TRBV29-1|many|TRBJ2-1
TGCAGCGTCACGAGACAGGGACGTAATGAGCAGTTCTTC
CSVTRQGRNEQFF
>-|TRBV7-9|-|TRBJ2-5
TGTGCCAGCAGCTTAGCTGGGGGAGCGCCCAAAGAGACCCAGTACTTC
CASSLAGGAPKETQYF
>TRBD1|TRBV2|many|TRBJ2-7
TGTGCCACAAGACAGGGTCAAACCTACGAGCAGTACTTC
CATRQGQTYEQYF
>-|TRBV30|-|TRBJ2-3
TGTGCCTGGAGTGTACTAGGCACAGATACGCAGTATTTT
CAWSVLGTDTQYF
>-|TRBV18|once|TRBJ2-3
TGTGCCAGCTCACCACTGGTTGATACGCAGTATTTT
CASSPLVDTQYF
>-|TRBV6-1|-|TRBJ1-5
TGTGCCAGCAGACGTGGACAGAGCAATCAGCCCCAGCATTTT
CASRRGQSNQPQHF
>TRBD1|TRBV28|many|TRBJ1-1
TGTGCCAGCAGTTTTTCTTCGGGGACAGGGGATGAAGCTTTCTTT
CASSFSSGTGDEAFF
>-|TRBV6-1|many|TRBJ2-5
TGTGCCAGCAGTTGGGAGAGTTTCCCCCTCTTGGAGACCCAGTACTTC
CASSWESFPLLETQYF
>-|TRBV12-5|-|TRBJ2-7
TGTGCTAGTGGTTTGGTATCACCCCACGAGCAGTACTTC
CASGLVSPHEQYF
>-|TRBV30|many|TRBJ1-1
TGTGCCTGGAGTGTACTTCCCGGCAGCACTGAAGCTTTCTTT
CAWSVLPGSTEAFF
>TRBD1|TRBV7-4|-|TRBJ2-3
TGTGCCAGCAGCTCCGGGACAGGGGTCGATACGCAGTATTTT
CASSSGTGVDTQYF
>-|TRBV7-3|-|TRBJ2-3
TGTGCCAGCAGCCCCGAGGGGGGGGACGCAGATACGCAGTATTTT
CASSPEGGDADTQYF
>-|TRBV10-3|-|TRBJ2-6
TGTGCCATCAGTGAGTCGCCGACAGACCCTGGGGCCAACGTCCTGACTTTC
CAISESPTDPGANVLTF
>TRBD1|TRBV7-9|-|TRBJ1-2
TGTGCCAGCAGCCAAGACAGGGGGCGCAGGAGGTATGGTGGCTACACCTTC
CASSQDRGRRRYGGYTF
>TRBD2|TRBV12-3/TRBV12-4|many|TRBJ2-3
TGTGCCAGCAGTTCAGGACTAGCGCGTACAGATACGCAGTATTTT
CASSSGLARTDTQYF
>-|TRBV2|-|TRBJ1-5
TGTGCCAGCGCCCCGATCAATCAGCCCCAGCATTTT
CASAPINQPQHF
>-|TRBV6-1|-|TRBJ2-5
TGTGCCAGCACCAGGGGTAGGGGTGCGGAGACCCAGTACTTC
CASTRGRGAETQYF
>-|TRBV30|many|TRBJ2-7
TGTGCCTGGAGTGTACTATCGGCAGCCTACGAGCAGTACTTC
CAWSVLSAAYEQYF
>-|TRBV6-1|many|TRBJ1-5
TGTGCCAGCAGTTCAACCCCGGTTAGCAATCAGCCCCAGCATTTT
CASSSTPVSNQPQHF
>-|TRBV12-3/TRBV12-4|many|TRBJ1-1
TGTGCCAGCAGGAGGGCCCCGAACACTGAAGCTTTCTTT
CASRRAPNTEAFF
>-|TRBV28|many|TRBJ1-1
TGTGCCAGCAGTTTGCAGGACACTGAAGCTTTCTTT
CASSLQDTEAFF
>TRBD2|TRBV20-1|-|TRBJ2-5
TGCAGTGCCCTAGCGGGAGGGCCAGAGACCCAGTACTTC
CSALAGGPETQYF
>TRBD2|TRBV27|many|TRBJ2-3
TGTGCCAGCAGAGCTAGCGGGACGGATACGCAGTATTTT
CASRASGTDTQYF